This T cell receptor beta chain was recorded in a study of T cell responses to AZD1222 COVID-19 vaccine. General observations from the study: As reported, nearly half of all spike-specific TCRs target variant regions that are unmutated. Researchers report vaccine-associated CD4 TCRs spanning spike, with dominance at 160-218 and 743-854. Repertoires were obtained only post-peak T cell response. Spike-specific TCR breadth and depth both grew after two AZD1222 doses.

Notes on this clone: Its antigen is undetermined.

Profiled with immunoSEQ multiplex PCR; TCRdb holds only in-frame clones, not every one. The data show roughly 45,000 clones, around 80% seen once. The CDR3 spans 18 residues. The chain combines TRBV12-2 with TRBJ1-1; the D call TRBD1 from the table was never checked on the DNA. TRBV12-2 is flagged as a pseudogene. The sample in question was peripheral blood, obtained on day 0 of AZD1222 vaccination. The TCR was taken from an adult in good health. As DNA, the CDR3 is TGTGCAAGTCGCTTAGCGAAGACAGGGGAAATTATGAACACTGAAGCTTTCTTT. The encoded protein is CASRLAKTGEIMNTEAFF.